This TCR beta chain was sequenced for a study of shared clonotypes between healthy human individuals. Some clones are missing from TCRdb's copy, which holds only in-frame ones; the method was immunoSEQ multiplex PCR. The repertoire includes under 1,100,000 clones, about 84% of them detected once, and roughly 0.61% sits in the top ten. The sample holds one count of this clone. The same CDR3 is also encoded by other DNA sequences in this sample. Trimming left V 4 bases short and J 4 bases short, with 11 bases between. Germline V gene lookup returns CDR1 SGHNT and CDR2 YYREEE (reference sequence). The CDR3 has 13 residues.

Sequenced: memory CD4+ T cells from PBMCs. Regarding subset: CD45RA-negative fraction. The receptor was derived from a man aged 18 to 29 in good health. Some clones in this sample may be carry-over from other donors' samples. The chain links TRBV5-4 to TRBJ1-1; D not resolved. CDR3 sequence: CASSPNWGTEAFF. CDR3 DNA sequence: TGTGCCAGCAGCCCCAATTGGGGCACTGAAGCTTTCTTT.